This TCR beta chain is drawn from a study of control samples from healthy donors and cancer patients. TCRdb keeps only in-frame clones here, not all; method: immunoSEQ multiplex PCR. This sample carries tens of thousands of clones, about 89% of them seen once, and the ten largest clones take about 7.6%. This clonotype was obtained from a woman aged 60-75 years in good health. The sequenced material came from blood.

The CDR3 protein is CASSPPGTSSETQYF. CDR3 in DNA: TGTGCCAGTAGTCCCCCTGGGACTAGTTCGGAGACCCAGTACTTC. The chain has TRBV19 and TRBJ2-5; TRBD2 agrees at 8 bases. Germline trimming cut 5 bases from V and 5 bases from J; bases unmatched to any gene: 10. Per the germline V gene, CDR1 is LNHDA and CDR2 is SQIVND (reference sequence). The CDR3 contains 15 residues.